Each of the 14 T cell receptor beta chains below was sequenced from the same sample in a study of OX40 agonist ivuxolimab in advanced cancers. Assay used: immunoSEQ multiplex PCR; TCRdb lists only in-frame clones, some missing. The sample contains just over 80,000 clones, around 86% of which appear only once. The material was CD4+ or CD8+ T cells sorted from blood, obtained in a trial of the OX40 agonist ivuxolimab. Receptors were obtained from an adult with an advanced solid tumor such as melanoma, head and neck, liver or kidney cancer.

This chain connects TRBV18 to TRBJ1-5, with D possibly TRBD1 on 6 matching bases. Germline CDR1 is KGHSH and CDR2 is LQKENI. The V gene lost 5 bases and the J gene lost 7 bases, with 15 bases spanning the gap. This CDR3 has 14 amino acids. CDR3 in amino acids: CASSSQGREQPQHF. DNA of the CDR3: TGTGCCAGCTCATCACAGGGCAGGGAGCAGCCCCAGCATTTT. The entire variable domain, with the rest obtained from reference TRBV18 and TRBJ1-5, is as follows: NAGVMQNPRHLVRRRGQEARLRCSPMKGHSHVYWYRQLPEEGLKFMVYLQKENIIDESGMPKERFSAEFPKEGPSILRIQQVVRGDSAAYFCASSSQGREQPQHFGDGTRLSIL.

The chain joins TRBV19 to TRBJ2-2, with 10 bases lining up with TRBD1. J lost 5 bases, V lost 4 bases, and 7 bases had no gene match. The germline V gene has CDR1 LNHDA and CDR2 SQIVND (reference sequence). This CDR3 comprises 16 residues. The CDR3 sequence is CASSKRQGALTGELFF. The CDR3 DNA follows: TGTGCCAGTAGTAAACGACAGGGGGCGCTTACCGGGGAGCTGTTTTTT.

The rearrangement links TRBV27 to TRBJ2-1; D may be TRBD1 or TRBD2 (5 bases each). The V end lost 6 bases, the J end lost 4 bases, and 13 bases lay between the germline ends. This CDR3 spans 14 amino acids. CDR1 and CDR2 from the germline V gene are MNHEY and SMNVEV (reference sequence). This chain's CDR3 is CASSSRGTYNEQFF. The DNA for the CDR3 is TGTGCCAGCAGCTCCCGAGGGACGTACAATGAGCAGTTCTTC.

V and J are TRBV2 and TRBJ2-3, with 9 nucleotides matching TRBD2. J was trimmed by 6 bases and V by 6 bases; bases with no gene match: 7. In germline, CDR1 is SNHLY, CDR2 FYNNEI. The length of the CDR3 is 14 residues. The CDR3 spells CASRKREERDTQYF. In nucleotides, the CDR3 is TGTGCCAGCAGGAAGCGGGAGGAACGCGATACGCAGTATTTT. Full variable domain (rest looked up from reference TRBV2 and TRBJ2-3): EPEVTQTPSHQVTQMGQEVILRCVPISNHLYFYWYRQILGQKVEFLVSFYNNEISEKSEIFDDQFSVERPDGSNFTLKIRSTKLEDSAMYFCASRKREERDTQYFGPGTRLTVL.

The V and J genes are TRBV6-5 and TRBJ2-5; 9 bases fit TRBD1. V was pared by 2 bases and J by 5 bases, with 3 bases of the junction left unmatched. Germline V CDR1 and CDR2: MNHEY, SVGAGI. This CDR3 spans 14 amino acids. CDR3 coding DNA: TGTGCCAGCAGTTACGACAGGGGGTTGGAGACCCAGTACTTC. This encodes CASSYDRGLETQYF.

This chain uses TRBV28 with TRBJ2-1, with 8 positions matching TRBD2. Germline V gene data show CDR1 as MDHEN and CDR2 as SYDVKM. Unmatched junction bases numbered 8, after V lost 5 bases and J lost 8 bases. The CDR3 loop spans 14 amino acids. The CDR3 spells CASSKGLAGDEQFF. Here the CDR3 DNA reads TGTGCCAGCAGTAAAGGACTAGCTGGCGATGAGCAGTTCTTC.

This chain's CDR3 is CASSPREGNTEAFF. The CDR3 bases are TGCGCCAGCAGCCCAAGGGAGGGGAACACTGAAGCTTTCTTT. V and J are TRBV4-1 and TRBJ1-1; D call uncertain. This CDR3 has 14 amino acids. Germline V gives CDR1 MGHRA, CDR2 YSYEKL. V was shortened by 4 bases and J by 1 base, with 10 bases between the two germline ends.

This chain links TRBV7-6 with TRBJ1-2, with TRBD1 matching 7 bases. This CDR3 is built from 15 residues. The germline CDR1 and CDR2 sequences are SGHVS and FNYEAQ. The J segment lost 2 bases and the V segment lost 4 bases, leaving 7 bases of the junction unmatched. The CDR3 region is CASSSFYRGNYGYTF. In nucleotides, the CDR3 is TGTGCCAGCAGCTCCTTTTACAGGGGAAACTATGGCTACACCTTC.

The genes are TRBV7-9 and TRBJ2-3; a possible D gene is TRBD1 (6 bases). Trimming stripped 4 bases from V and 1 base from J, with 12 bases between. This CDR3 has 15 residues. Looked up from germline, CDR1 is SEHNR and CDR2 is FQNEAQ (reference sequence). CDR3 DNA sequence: TGTGCCAGCAGCTACCGACAGGCACGCACAGATACGCAGTATTTT. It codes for CASSYRQARTDTQYF.

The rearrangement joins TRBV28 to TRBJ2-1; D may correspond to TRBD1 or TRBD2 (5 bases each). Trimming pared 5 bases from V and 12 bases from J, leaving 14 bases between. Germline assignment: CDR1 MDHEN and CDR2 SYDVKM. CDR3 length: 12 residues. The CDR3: CASSIAGAPQFF. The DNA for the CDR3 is TGTGCCAGCAGTATCGCCGGGGCGCCGCAGTTCTTC.

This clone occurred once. Here the CDR3 DNA reads TGTGCCAGCAGTGAGTCAGGGACTAAAAACATTCAGTACTTC. Its protein is CASSESGTKNIQYF. The chain joins TRBV25-1 to TRBJ2-4; a weak D match, TRBD2 (6 bases). V was pared by 3 bases and J by 4 bases, with 10 bases between. Germline V gene sequence: CDR1 MGHDK, CDR2 SYGVNS. CDR3 length equals 14 residues.

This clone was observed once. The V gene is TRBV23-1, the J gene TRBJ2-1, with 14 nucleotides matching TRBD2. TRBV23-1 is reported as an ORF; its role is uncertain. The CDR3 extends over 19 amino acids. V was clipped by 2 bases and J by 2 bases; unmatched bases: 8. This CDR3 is CASSQPGTSGRPAYNEQFF. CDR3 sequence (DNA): TGCGCCAGCAGTCAACCCGGGACTAGCGGGAGACCCGCCTACAATGAGCAGTTCTTC.

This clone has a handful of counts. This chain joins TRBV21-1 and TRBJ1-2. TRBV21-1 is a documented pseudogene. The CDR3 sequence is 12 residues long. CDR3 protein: CASSKGVYGYTF. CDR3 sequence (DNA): TGTGCCAGCAGCAAAGGGGTCTATGGCTACACCTTC.

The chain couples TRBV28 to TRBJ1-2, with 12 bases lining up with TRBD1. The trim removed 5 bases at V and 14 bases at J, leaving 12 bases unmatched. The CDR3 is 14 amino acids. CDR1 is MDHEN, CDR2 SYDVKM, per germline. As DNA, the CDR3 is TGTGCCAGCAGTCCCTTACCGGGACAGGGGGCCCCAACCTTC. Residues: CASSPLPGQGAPTF.